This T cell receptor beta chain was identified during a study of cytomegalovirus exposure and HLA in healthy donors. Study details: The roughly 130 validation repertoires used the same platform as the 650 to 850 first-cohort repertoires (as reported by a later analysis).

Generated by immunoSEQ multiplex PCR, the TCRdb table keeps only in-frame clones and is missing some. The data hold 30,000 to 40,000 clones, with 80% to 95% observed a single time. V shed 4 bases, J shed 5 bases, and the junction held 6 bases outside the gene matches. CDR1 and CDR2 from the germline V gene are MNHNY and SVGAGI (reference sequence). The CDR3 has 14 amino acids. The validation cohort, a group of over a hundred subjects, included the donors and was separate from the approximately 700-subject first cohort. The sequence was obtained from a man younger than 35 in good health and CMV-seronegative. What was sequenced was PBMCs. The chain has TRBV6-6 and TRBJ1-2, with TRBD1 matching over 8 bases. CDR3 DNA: TGTGCCAGCAGTTCCCCGGGACAGGAGTATGGCTACACCTTC. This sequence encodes CASSSPGQEYGYTF.